This T cell receptor beta chain was documented in a study of blood T cell repertoires in COVID-19. Only in-frame clones appear in the TCRdb table, and some are missing; sequencing was by immunoSEQ multiplex PCR. The sample comprises 250,000 to 350,000 clones, less than 85% of which are singletons, and over 1.3% rests with the top ten. Seattle patients were enrolled during active infection and followed longitudinally. The CDR3 extends over 17 amino acids. V lost 3 bases to trimming and J lost 0 bases, with 17 bases between them. Per germline, CDR1 SGHTA and CDR2 FQGNSA. The sequencing sample was made of peripheral blood. V gene TRBV7-2 combines with J gene TRBJ2-5, with TRBD2 as a possible D gene (7 bases). The receptor was derived from a human donor with COVID-19, enrolled during active disease. The donor label of this sample is uncertain. The CDR3 sequence: CASSFWGLGGHQETQYF. CDR3 DNA sequence: TGTGCCAGCAGCTTTTGGGGCTTGGGGGGGCACCAAGAGACCCAGTACTTC.